Included here is one T cell receptor (beta chain) sequence, with context. Trimming took off 6 bases at V and 4 bases at J, with 11 bases between the two ends. The CDR3 sequence is 13 residues long. Germline CDR1 and CDR2: MNHEY and SMNVEV (reference sequence). The record originates from a study of blood T cell repertoires in COVID-19. Study information: The samples span acute and convalescent COVID-19 from the United States, Italy and Spain. PBMCs, B-cell-depleted T cells, or T cells provided the cDNA or gDNA that made up the material.

In the study's own analysis: Amplification of reference gene primers was used by the study to estimate nucleated cell counts. Method: immunoSEQ multiplex PCR; TCRdb's copy keeps in-frame clones and lacks some. The DNA was the basis for D and trimming; V, J and clone size are from that table. The repertoire consists of about 310,000 clones, with around nine tenths occurring once and the leading ten covering 1%. Sequences were obtained from peripheral blood. The chain has TRBV27 and TRBJ2-3, with D possibly being TRBD2 (5 bases). The source of this sequence is a man over 45 with active or convalescent COVID-19. The CDR3 DNA is TGTGCCAGCAGGAGGGCATCAGCAGATACGCAGTATTTT. It translates to CASRRASADTQYF.